What follows describes a single T cell receptor (beta chain). Its matching antigen is unknown. One base away lies a much larger clone, so this may be a sequencing read error. Some 90 million PBMCs served as the genomic DNA source for unsorted samples. This sample was taken from a study of shared clonotypes between healthy human individuals. For each subset, genomic DNA was distributed in equal portions over several immunoSEQ plates. Original processing notes: Filtering differed because ImmunoSEQ produced junction-only sequences that carried no quality scores. TCRdb keeps only in-frame clones here, not all; method: immunoSEQ multiplex PCR. That table supplies the V and J calls and clone size; D and trimming were determined from the DNA. There are about 460,000 clones in the sample; roughly three quarters occur only once, and about 11% lies in the top ten. CDR1 is SNHLY and CDR2 is FYNNEI in the germline V gene. The CDR3 covers 15 residues.

Study results and limitations: Researchers sampled only blood; tissue repertoires likely differ.

V and J are TRBV2 and TRBJ2-2, with D tentatively TRBD2 (5 bases). The sequenced sample consisted of PBMCs. This receptor was identified in a woman aged 40 to 50 in good health. Some clones in this sample may be carry-over from other donors' samples. The CDR3 spells CASNGETANTGEPFF. CDR3 coding DNA: TGTGCCAGCAACGGAGAGACCGCGAACACCGGGGAGCCGTTTTTT.